These 2 T cell receptor beta chains came from one sample sequenced in a study of blood T cell repertoires in COVID-19. TCRdb keeps only in-frame clones here, not all; method: immunoSEQ multiplex PCR. The data show about 76,000 clones, roughly 89% seen once. Sequences were obtained from peripheral blood. These TCRs come from a human donor in a cohort sampled during active COVID-19.

The chain couples TRBV19 to TRBJ2-3; 10 bases agree with TRBD2. V was pared by 3 bases and J by 6 bases, with 9 bases of the junction left unmatched. The CDR3 length is 16 residues. CDR1 is LNHDA and CDR2 is SQIVND in the germline V gene (reference sequence). The CDR3 bases are TGTGCCAGTAGTATTTCGGCTAGCGGGGGCGGGGATACGCAGTATTTT. Residues: CASSISASGGGDTQYF. The whole variable domain, filled in from reference TRBV19 and TRBJ2-3, reads DGGITQSPKYLFRKEGQNVTLSCEQNLNHDAMYWYRQDPGQGLRLIYYSQIVNDFQKGDIAEGYSVSREKKESFPLTVTSAQKNPTAFYLCASSISASGGGDTQYFGPGTRLTVL.

The chain has TRBV10-3 and TRBJ2-3; tentative D call: TRBD2 (7 bases). The CDR3 totals 16 residues. Germline CDR1 is ENHRY and CDR2 is SYGVKD. The V end lost 0 bases, the J end lost 1 base, and 11 bases lay between the germline ends. CDR3 sequence (DNA): TGTGCCATCAGTGAGTCGTCGGGGGGCCGCACAGATACGCAGTATTTT. This codes for CAISESSGGRTDTQYF.